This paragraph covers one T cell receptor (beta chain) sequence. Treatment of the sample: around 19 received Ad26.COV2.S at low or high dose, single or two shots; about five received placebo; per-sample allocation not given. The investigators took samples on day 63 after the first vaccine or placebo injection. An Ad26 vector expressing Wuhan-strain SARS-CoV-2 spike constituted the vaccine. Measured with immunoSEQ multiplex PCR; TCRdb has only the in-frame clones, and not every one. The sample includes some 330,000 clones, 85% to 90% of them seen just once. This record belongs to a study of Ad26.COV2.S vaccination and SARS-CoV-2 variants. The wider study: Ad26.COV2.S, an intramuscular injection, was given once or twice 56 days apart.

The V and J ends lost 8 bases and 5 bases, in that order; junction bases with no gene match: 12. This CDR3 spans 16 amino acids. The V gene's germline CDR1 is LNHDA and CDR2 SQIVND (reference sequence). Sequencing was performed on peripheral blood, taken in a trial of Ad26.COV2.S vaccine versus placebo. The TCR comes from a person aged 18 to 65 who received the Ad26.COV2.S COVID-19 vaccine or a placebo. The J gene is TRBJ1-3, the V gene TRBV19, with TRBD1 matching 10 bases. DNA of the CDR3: TGTGCCAGTCGGACCCCCGGGACAGGGGATCGAAACACCATATATTTT. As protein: CASRTPGTGDRNTIYF. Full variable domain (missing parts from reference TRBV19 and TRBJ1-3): DGGITQSPKYLFRKEGQNVTLSCEQNLNHDAMYWYRQDPGQGLRLIYYSQIVNDFQKGDIAEGYSVSREKKESFPLTVTSAQKNPTAFYLCASRTPGTGDRNTIYFGEGSWLTVV.